The entry below gives a single T cell receptor beta chain sequence along with its context. This sample is part of a study of T-cell reconstitution after alpha-beta-depleted transplantation in children. Unique molecular identifiers were used to barcode this TCRbeta library. TCRdb recomputed calls from the PCR reads with MiXCR, one row per CDR3 protein. The repertoire consists of about half a million distinct CDR3 sequences, with under 15% occurring once and the leading ten covering about 5.4%. The source of this sequence is a human donor who donated a stem cell graft to a child with combined immunodeficiency. Sequenced here: PBMCs from the stem cell graft donor, sampled from the stem cell graft.

The CDR3 region has the DNA TGTGCCAGCAGTATGCCTAGCCAACAATACAATGAGCAGTTCTTC. It specifies CASSMPSQQYNEQFF. This chain connects TRBV6-2 or TRBV6-3 to TRBJ2-1; perhaps TRBD2 as D (5 bases). V lost 5 bases and J lost 4, with 15 bases in between. This CDR3 region has 15 residues. Germline CDR1 and CDR2: MNHEY and SVGEGT.